Given below is one T cell receptor (beta chain) in context. This clonotype was counted ten times or more. This receptor's antigen is unknown. Base qualities are missing; no much larger clone stands one base away. The data stem from a study of neurological immune-mediated disorders (dated by TCRdb to about 2019). General notes on the study: Of the 35 or so multiple sclerosis patients, around 31 had relapsing-remitting MS and 3 had secondary progressive MS. Alongside PBMC samples, the set of some 98 TCR-beta libraries contained longitudinal samples, technical triplicates, and paired CD4+ and CD8+ T-cell subsets that had been sorted. Longitudinal HAM/TSP donors and healthy donors each had 3 time-points at intervals of about 3-40 months. The study compared peripheral blood TCR-beta repertoires of HTLV-I-associated myelopathy (HAM/TSP) patients, multiple sclerosis patients and healthy controls using UMI-based sequencing. The cohort comprised approximately 67 subjects: about 15 HAM/TSP patients, some 35 multiple sclerosis patients and approximately 20 healthy controls. Study-wide conclusions, independent of this receptor: TCR clonal expansion was greatest in HAM/TSP patients and smallest in MS patients, who ranked below even healthy controls. No identical CDR3 amino acid sequences were shared among expanded clones across subjects, suggesting private TCR-beta repertoires in all groups. The MS cluster showed no association with clinical or MRI features, and the authors stated that larger cohorts are needed. Phylogenetic analysis grouped repertoires from 18 of 34 MS patients into a cluster of related CDR3 sequences, suggesting a possible repertoire-level signature.

The time point label, read with the paper, signifies: longitudinal time-point 2. For unsorted PBMC libraries, 2 million PBMCs were used after storage in RNAlater at -80 degrees C until RNA extraction. The multiple sclerosis patients were enrolled in a US clinical protocol that evaluated disease progression with magnetic resonance imaging. Peripheral blood was subjected to Ficoll-Hypaque density gradient centrifugation to isolate PBMCs, which were then cryopreserved in liquid nitrogen. To synthesize cDNA, template-switch 5'RACE was performed with a primer carrying a 10-nucleotide random unique molecular identifier so that each TCR transcript was tagged. Each sequencing run produced over 180 million TCR-beta sequences covering 15-18 subjects. Total RNA was extracted with the RNeasy kit. Using the KAPA Real-time Library Amplification kit, TCR-beta VDJ regions were amplified with primers for the TCR constant region and the 5'RACE anchor. A first PCR added sample indexes and Illumina adaptors, after which a second PCR increased the library yield. After Ampure bead purification, the TCR product of roughly 650 bp was size-selected on a 2% E-gel SizeSelection system. Before pooling, libraries had their quality checked on a Bioanalyzer, their concentration measured with Qubit, and their quantity determined with the Kapa Library Quantification kit. Paired-end 2 x 150 bp sequencing of the libraries was performed on an Illumina HiSeq 2500. To increase sequence diversity, about 25-31% phiX was spiked into each library pool. From the authors' description of their analysis: The quality-filtered reads were processed with the UMI-based MiGEC pipeline, whose error correction step removed more than 85% of the raw TCR sequences. IMGT germline references were used for aligning VDJ genes, and each clonotype was defined as a unique CDR3 amino acid sequence together with its V-J genes. Clonal expansion, Shannon diversity and CDR3 relatedness were evaluated with VDJtools (CalcPairwiseDistances, ClusterSamples), while phylogenetic trees were built in CLCbio workbench. Clones with at least 8 unique UMIs were defined as expanded, with this threshold being based on coefficient-of-variation modelling across technical triplicates. TCRdb applied fastp at Q25 and MiXCR to the public reads, then kept only in-frame beta chains. Entries that share a CDR3 protein sequence are merged under the most common genes and DNA. The V and J calls shown here were made by TCRdb, not taken from the authors' results. The sample table holds about 80,000 distinct CDR3 sequences, of which approximately 5.8% were seen once. The top ten hold 6.5% to 9.5% of the sample.

From its cysteine to its phenylalanine, the CDR3 spans 16 amino acids. The only DNA kept is the CDR3, 48 bases in frame from the first base. V is shortened by 4 bases, J by 7 bases, and the region joining them spans 20 bases. Reading the germline V gene gives CDR1 SGHRS and CDR2 YFSETQ. Sample: PBMCs. The V and J genes are TRBV5-1 and TRBJ1-4; the D gene is unclear. This TCR came from a woman in her sixties or seventies with multiple sclerosis. The CDR3 sequence is CASSLDGRAIGEKLFF. The DNA sequence reads TGCGCCAGCAGCCTCGACGGGAGAGCAATAGGTGAAAAACTGTTTTTT.